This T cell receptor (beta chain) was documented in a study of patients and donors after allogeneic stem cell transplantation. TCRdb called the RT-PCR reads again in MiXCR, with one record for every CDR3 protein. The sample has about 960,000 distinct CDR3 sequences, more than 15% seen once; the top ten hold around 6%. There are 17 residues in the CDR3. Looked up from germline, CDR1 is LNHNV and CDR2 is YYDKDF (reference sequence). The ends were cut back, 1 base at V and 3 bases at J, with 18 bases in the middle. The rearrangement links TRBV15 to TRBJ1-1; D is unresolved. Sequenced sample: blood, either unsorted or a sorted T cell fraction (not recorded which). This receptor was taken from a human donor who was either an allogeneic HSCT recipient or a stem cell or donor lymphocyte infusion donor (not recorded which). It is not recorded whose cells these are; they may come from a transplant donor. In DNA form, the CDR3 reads TGTGCCACCAGCAGAGCCTTCCGGGGAGGACGGTACACTGAAGCTTTCTTT. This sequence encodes CATSRAFRGGRYTEAFF.